This TCR beta chain appears in the sequencing data of a study of cytomegalovirus exposure and HLA in healthy donors. Whole-study context: T cells numbering some 170 million yielded 117 million unique TCR beta sequences in an earlier analysis.

Study conclusions and caveats: CMV serostatus stood as the only immune exposure information on hand.

In regard to this clone: Its target is not known.

With 60 Vbeta and 13 Jbeta primers, the PCR was carried out. The method was immunoSEQ multiplex PCR; TCRdb's version includes in-frame clones alone and lacks a portion of them. The sample consists of around 90,000 clones, 60% to 65% of them appearing once. Trimming removed 0 bases at V and 1 base at J, with 14 bases between. The CDR3 sequence is 16 residues long. Looked up from germline, CDR1 is SGHRS and CDR2 is YFSETQ. The sequenced sample consisted of PBMCs. The rearrangement uses TRBV5-1 and TRBJ2-7, with D possibly matching TRBD2 (7 bases). The TCR comes from a human donor in good health. The CDR3 spells CASSLETGGQSYEQYF. The CDR3 bases are TGCGCCAGCAGCTTGGAGACCGGGGGGCAATCCTACGAGCAGTACTTC.